Detailed here is one T cell receptor (beta chain). Antigen unknown. This sample was taken from a study of cytomegalovirus exposure and HLA in healthy donors. Study results and limitations: Highly shared variants forming one cluster were likely a sequencing artifact.

Vbeta (60) and Jbeta (13) primers were used in the PCR. Here immunoSEQ multiplex PCR was the method, and the copy in TCRdb shows in-frame clones only, minus some. The table lists 90,000 or so clones, about 67% of them singletons. The CDR3 has 16 residues. Losses at the gene ends were 7 bases for V and 1 base for J; bases not matched to a gene: 7. Germline V CDR1 and CDR2: MDHEN, SYDVKM. Material for sequencing was PBMCs. The TCR was taken from a woman younger than 30 in good health and CMV-seropositive. V gene TRBV28 combines with J gene TRBJ2-4, with TRBD2 identical over 10 bases. CDR3 in amino acids: CASKPSGSEAKNIQYF. The CDR3 bases are TGTGCCAGCAAGCCTAGCGGGAGTGAGGCCAAAAACATTCAGTACTTC. Using reference TRBV28 and TRBJ2-4 for the parts outside the CDR3, the full variable domain is DVKVTQSSRYLVKRTGEKVFLECVQDMDHENMFWYRQDPGLGLRLIYFSYDVKMKEKGDIPEGYSVSREKKERFSLILESASTNQTSMYLCASKPSGSEAKNIQYFGAGTRLSVL.